A single sample is the source of the 21 T cell receptor beta chains below, sequenced in a study of CD8+CD57+ T cells in acquired aplastic anemia. Profiling of TCR beta VDJ combinations and CDR3 sequences used genomic DNA as template. From the reads, TCRdb called clonotypes with MiXCR, one entry per CDR3 protein. Of some 220,000 distinct CDR3 sequences listed, approximately 35% were seen once; the top ten hold approximately 1.2%. Sequenced material: sorted CD4+, CD8+, or CD8+CD57+ T cells (not recorded which) from PBMCs. The receptors originated from a human donor in good health, serving as a control.

This clonotype was counted at least ten times. This rearrangement joins TRBV5-4 to TRBJ1-2, with a weak D call TRBD1 (5 bases). Germline CDR1 reads SGHNT; CDR2 reads YYREEE (reference sequence). This CDR3 comprises 14 residues. V lost 2 bases to trimming and J lost 7 bases, with 15 bases between them. CDR3 in amino acids: CASSLNQGMGGYTF. In DNA, the CDR3 is TGTGCCAGCAGCTTAAACCAGGGAATGGGTGGCTACACCTTC.

This clonotype appeared many times. The chain recombines TRBV27 with TRBJ1-2; D not resolved. V lost 5 bases and J lost 1, with 8 bases in between. This CDR3 region has 13 residues. The germline V gene has CDR1 MNHEY and CDR2 SMNVEV (reference sequence). The CDR3 sequence: CASSQTGNYGYTF. The DNA of the CDR3 is TGTGCCAGCAGTCAAACGGGTAACTATGGCTACACCTTC.

This clonotype was seen a few times. The chain is built from TRBV28 and TRBJ1-1; 10 bases agree with TRBD1. There are 15 residues in the CDR3. The germline gives CDR1 MDHEN, CDR2 SYDVKM. V gave up 5 bases and J gave up 1 base; unmatched junction bases: 4. The CDR3 sequence: CASSPWTGGNTEAFF. The DNA for the CDR3 is TGTGCCAGCAGTCCGTGGACAGGGGGGAACACTGAAGCTTTCTTT. The whole variable domain, remainder taken from reference TRBV28 and TRBJ1-1, is DVKVTQSSRYLVKRTGEKVFLECVQDMDHENMFWYRQDPGLGLRLIYFSYDVKMKEKGDIPEGYSVSREKKERFSLILESASTNQTSMYLCASSPWTGGNTEAFFGQGTRLTVV.

Remarks on this clonotype: A much more abundant neighbour one base away suggests this may be a read error. The V gene is TRBV20-1, the J gene TRBJ1-2; unclear D gene. The CDR3 runs 12 residues. The germline gives CDR1 DFQATT, CDR2 SNEGSKA (reference sequence). This CDR3 is CNAEGPNYGYTF. CDR3 in DNA: TGCAATGCTGAAGGTCCTAACTATGGCTACACCTTC.

The chain's CDR3 is CSASGGRGGRFEQFF. CDR3 DNA: TGCAGTGCTAGTGGGGGCAGGGGAGGACGTTTTGAGCAGTTCTTC. V and J are TRBV20-1 and TRBJ2-1; D may match TRBD1 or TRBD2 (6 bases each). With 3 bases removed from V and 9 bases from J, the gap between germline ends came to 21 bases. This CDR3 is 15 amino acids long. Germline V gene data show CDR1 as DFQATT and CDR2 as SNEGSKA (reference sequence).

This chain links TRBV5-1 with TRBJ2-7, with 10 nucleotides matching TRBD2. The CDR3 sequence is 16 residues long. Trimming removed 3 bases from V and 6 bases from J; junction bases left unmatched: 12. Germline CDR1 is SGHRS and CDR2 is YFSETQ. The CDR3 DNA reads as TGCGCCAGCAGCTGGGGAGCGGGGGGGCCTCTCTCCGAGCAGTACTTC. Translation gives CASSWGAGGPLSEQYF.

The sample holds many counts of this clonotype. The V gene is TRBV20-1, the J gene TRBJ2-7, with TRBD1 matching 11 bases. With 0 bases clipped from V and 3 bases from J, the junction kept 4 bases outside the gene matches. The CDR3 covers 15 residues. Per germline, CDR1 DFQATT and CDR2 SNEGSKA (reference sequence). The CDR3 DNA reads as TGCAGTGCTAGAGATAGGACAGGGGGCATCTACGAGCAGTACTTC. The encoded protein is CSARDRTGGIYEQYF.

This clonotype was observed many times. The chain links TRBV5-1 to TRBJ2-7; no firm D call. The germline CDR1 and CDR2 sequences are SGHRS and YFSETQ. V lost 2 bases, J lost 3 bases, and 12 bases lay in between. The CDR3 contains 14 residues. DNA of the CDR3: TGCGCCAGCAGCTTCTTAGGCGGAAACTACGAGCAGTACTTC. It is translated as CASSFLGGNYEQYF.

Many counts were recorded for this clonotype. The gene calls are TRBV2 and TRBJ1-2, with 8 bases aligning to TRBD1. The CDR3 runs 15 residues. Germline assignment: CDR1 SNHLY and CDR2 FYNNEI. V shed 10 bases and J 4 bases; nucleotides not matched to a gene: 14. The CDR3 protein is CATELFGTGGYGYTF. The CDR3 coding sequence is TGTGCCACCGAACTTTTCGGGACAGGCGGCTATGGCTACACCTTC.

This clonotype has more than one count but fewer than ten. A much larger clone sits a single nucleotide away, making a read error possible. The J gene is TRBJ2-1, the V gene TRBV2; 9 bases are shared with TRBD1. V shed 4 bases, J shed 4 bases, and the junction held 5 bases outside the gene matches. CDR1 and CDR2 from the germline V gene are SNHLY and FYNNEI. This CDR3 is built from 15 residues. The CDR3 coding sequence is TGTGCCAGCAGTGGGGAGACAGGGGGTTACAATGAGCAGTTCTTC. The encoded protein is CASSGETGGYNEQFF.

This clonotype was seen more than once but under ten times. The rearrangement joins TRBV7-9 to TRBJ2-2; 13 bases line up with TRBD2. The CDR3 length is 16 residues. Germline CDR1 and CDR2: SEHNR and FQNEAQ (reference sequence). V gave up 1 base and J gave up 6 bases; unmatched junction bases: 2. This CDR3 is CASSLGTSGSPGELFF. In nucleotides, the CDR3 is TGTGCCAGCAGCTTAGGGACTAGCGGGAGCCCCGGGGAGCTGTTTTTT.

Ten or more counts support this clonotype. This chain uses TRBV5-1 with TRBJ2-7; 12 positions match TRBD2. Germline CDR1 is SGHRS and CDR2 is YFSETQ. The CDR3 has 16 residues. Trimming removed 4 bases from V and 1 base from J; junction bases left unmatched: 6. Here the CDR3 DNA reads TGCGCCAGCAGCCGTAAAGGACTAGCGGGGTCCTACGAGCAGTACTTC. Its translation is CASSRKGLAGSYEQYF.

The genes are TRBV4-1 and TRBJ1-1; D call uncertain. Germline V gene lookup returns CDR1 MGHRA and CDR2 YSYEKL. The length of the CDR3 is 14 residues. Trimming took off 4 bases at V and 8 bases at J, with 17 bases between the two ends. This CDR3 is CASSLTGSLAEAFF. The CDR3, as DNA: TGCGCCAGCAGCCTAACCGGGTCTTTAGCAGAAGCTTTCTTT.

This clonotype appeared many times. The gene calls are TRBV7-8 and TRBJ2-7; D is possibly TRBD2 (6 bases). Germline assignment: CDR1 SGHVS and CDR2 FQNEAQ. Between the trimmed V and J ends, which lost 1 base and 4 bases, there was a span of 17 bases. This CDR3 spans 16 amino acids. CDR3: CASSLVRLASWYEQYF. In nucleotides, the CDR3 is TGTGCCAGCAGCTTAGTTAGGCTAGCGAGTTGGTACGAGCAGTACTTC.

This clonotype came up once. The chain carries TRBV18 and TRBJ2-1, with 7 bases identical to TRBD2. This CDR3 contains 14 residues. From germline, CDR1 is KGHSH and CDR2 LQKENI. After removal of 6 bases from V and 10 bases from J, the junction contained 12 bases not matched to a gene. CDR3 protein: CASSPTRGEGEQFF. CDR3 in DNA: TGTGCCAGCTCCCCTACGCGAGGGGAGGGGGAGCAGTTCTTC.

Of note for this clonotype: A read error may be the cause here, since a much bigger clone is one base away. The chain joins TRBV7-9 to TRBJ1-4; TRBD1 might be the D (5 bases). The CDR3 is 14 amino acids. The V and J ends lost 5 bases and 4 bases respectively, with 11 bases between them. In germline, CDR1 is SEHNR, CDR2 FQNEAQ (reference sequence). In DNA form, the CDR3 reads TGTGCCAGCAGCCAGACAGTTCATAATGAAAAACTGTTTTTT. Translated: CASSQTVHNEKLFF.

The J gene is TRBJ2-5, the V gene TRBV20-1; D is tentatively TRBD1 or TRBD2 (5 bases each). Germline CDR1 DFQATT, CDR2 SNEGSKA (reference sequence). Trimming removed 6 bases at V and 2 bases at J, with 16 bases between. The CDR3 is 14 residues long. CDR3 sequence reads: CSAPPGTGQETQYF. In DNA form, the CDR3 reads TGCAGTGCCCCCCCCGGGACGGGGCAAGAGACCCAGTACTTC.

This clonotype was recorded at least ten times. The rearrangement uses TRBV7-8 and TRBJ2-5; a possible D gene is TRBD1 (6 bases). CDR1 SGHVS and CDR2 FQNEAQ come from the germline V gene. Trimming removed 5 bases from V and 3 bases from J, with 19 bases in between. The CDR3 consists of 16 residues. The chain's CDR3 is CASSPRAGTTKETQYF. CDR3 DNA sequence: TGTGCCAGCAGCCCTCGCGCCGGGACAACGAAAGAGACCCAGTACTTC.

This clonotype occurred a few times. The V and J genes are TRBV5-1 and TRBJ1-2; D is uncertain. This CDR3 is built from 16 residues. Germline CDR1 and CDR2: SGHRS and YFSETQ. V lost 2 bases and J lost 4, with 18 bases in between. Here the CDR3 reads CASSFKTAVAGYGYTF. For the CDR3, the DNA is TGCGCCAGCAGCTTTAAGACCGCCGTGGCTGGCTATGGCTACACCTTC. The complete variable domain, with remaining parts taken from reference TRBV5-1 and TRBJ1-2, reads KAGVTQTPRYLIKTRGQQVTLSCSPISGHRSVSWYQQTPGQGLQFLFEYFSETQRNKGNFPGRFSGRQFSNSRSEMNVSTLELGDSALYLCASSFKTAVAGYGYTFGSGTRLTVV.

This clonotype was seen many times. This chain connects TRBV2 to TRBJ1-5; the D is unclear. The germline gives CDR1 SNHLY, CDR2 FYNNEI. Trimming took 3 bases from V and 4 from J, leaving 7 bases between them. This CDR3 has 13 residues. CDR3 sequence reads: CASSDLRNQPQHF. The DNA of the CDR3 is TGTGCCAGCAGTGATTTGCGGAATCAGCCCCAGCATTTT.

This clonotype was counted ten times or more. V usage is TRBV7-2 and J usage is TRBJ2-5; the match to TRBD2 covers 9 bases. The CDR3 loop spans 14 amino acids. Germline-derived CDR1 and CDR2 are SGHTA and FQGNSA. Losses at the gene ends were 6 bases for V and 2 bases for J; bases not matched to a gene: 4. CDR3 sequence: CASRIAGAQETQYF. The CDR3 bases are TGTGCCAGCAGGATAGCGGGGGCTCAAGAGACCCAGTACTTC.